This T cell receptor beta chain was identified in a study of spatial heterogeneity in lung cancer. Across the study: Each time, sequencing found more beta-chain sequences than alpha-chain sequences. The study's findings and limits: For expanded intratumoral alpha and beta TCRs, counts tracked tumor mutation counts. Tracking of ubiquitous and regional nonsynonymous mutations by counts of ubiquitous and regional expanded TCRs, respectively, was seen.

Each TCR cDNA molecule carried a unique molecular identifier. In TCRdb, the 5' RACE reads were re-called with MiXCR into one record per CDR3 protein. The sample carries several thousand distinct CDR3 sequences, over 11% recorded once. Time point indicated: sample taken at primary tumor resection. With regard to this clonotype: Its cognate antigen is unknown.

CDR3 length: 13 residues. Germline V gene lookup returns CDR1 SGHDN and CDR2 FVKESK. V dropped 1 base and J dropped 3 bases, with 6 bases sitting between them. The gene calls are TRBV14 and TRBJ1-1; D remains ambiguous. This sequence originates from a male donor with early-stage non-small cell lung cancer. Sequenced material: lung tumor tissue, taken at surgery. CDR3 sequence (DNA): TGTGCCAGCAGCCAAGCGAAATACACTGAAGCTTTCTTT. Its translation: CASSQAKYTEAFF.